A single TCR beta chain is shown here with its context. What it binds is unknown. A single base is all that separates this from a far larger clone, so a read error is likely. The CDR3 sequence is 18 residues long. Looked up from germline, CDR1 is SEHNR and CDR2 is FQNEAQ (reference sequence). The data belong to a study of prognosis after radiotherapy for stage I lung cancer. Looking at the study overall: In this cohort, every patient with non-small cell lung cancer was regarded as medically inoperable. No patient had concurrent therapy with stereotactic body radiotherapy. Study-wide results and caveats: Patients without metastases reportedly showed TRBV and TRBJ gene usage unlike that of patients with metastases.

Amplicons of TCR beta CDR3 were generated from genomic DNA by two-round multiplex PCR. During first-round PCR, primers specific to each TRBV and TRBJ gene were used. One entry per CDR3 protein, called by TCRdb with MiXCR from the multiplex PCR reads. The sample lists about 14,000 distinct CDR3 sequences; roughly 25% were seen once. This sequence joins TRBV7-9 and TRBJ2-7; D might be TRBD1 or TRBD2, each matching 5 bases. The sample in question was PBMCs, obtained before or after stereotactic body radiation therapy (not recorded which). The TCR originated in a donor aged 50 or older with non-small cell lung cancer. The CDR3 sequence is CASILGRRLGAVSYEQYF. The CDR3 DNA reads TGTGCCAGCATCTTAGGAAGGCGGCTCGGGGCCGTTTCCTACGAGCAGTACTTC.